These T cell receptor beta chains were read from a single sample in a study of naive and memory T cell subsets. TCRdb itself ran the 5' RACE reads through MiXCR, one entry per CDR3 protein. Found here are approximately 49,000 distinct CDR3 sequences, around 5% of them singletons; the top ten hold roughly 0.8%. The receptors were gathered from a female donor in good health. Both conserved end residues are part of each CDR3. D genes are given only for firm matches. The size field is filled for only some rows; it gives once, few, many or a size class.

J,D,size,V,CDR3
TRBJ2-1,TRBD2,NA,TRBV19,CASSTFGTSGRKGRNEQFF
TRBJ1-2,NA,many,TRBV20-1,CSARDNEGDGYTF
TRBJ1-5,NA,many,TRBV6-1,CASNEGFLQPQHF
TRBJ2-5,NA,many,TRBV6-5,CASSYWAPSEETQYF
TRBJ2-1,NA,many,TRBV6-1,CATTFYNEQFF
TRBJ2-3,NA,many,TRBV7-2,CASSHDRQNTDTQYF
TRBJ1-5,NA,NA,TRBV19,CASRGQILNYQPQHF
TRBJ2-7,TRBD2,many,TRBV6-5,CASSSLHRTSGPLYEQYF
TRBJ2-5,NA,NA,TRBV28,CASRLGGGGETQYF
TRBJ2-7,TRBD1,NA,TRBV2,CASRAGQGVFSYEQYF
TRBJ2-1,TRBD2,medium-sized,TRBV20-1,CSASFGRAAEQFF
TRBJ2-7,NA,few,TRBV5-1,CASSLPGAVEQYF
TRBJ2-7,NA,many,TRBV19,CASSSMGYEQYF
TRBJ2-7,NA,NA,TRBV28,CASSFGDGLSYEQYF
TRBJ2-3,TRBD2,few,TRBV7-2,CASSASSGKGGDTQYF
TRBJ2-2,TRBD2,few,TRBV5-1,CASSPPTSGYTGELFF
TRBJ2-1,NA,many,TRBV5-4,CASSLEGLRGAVTEQFF
TRBJ2-3,NA,many,TRBV5-1,CASVSTDTQYF
TRBJ2-5,NA,NA,TRBV5-1,CASSLSWAGETQYF
TRBJ2-5,NA,many,TRBV6-1,CASEIVRTVQETQYF
TRBJ2-1,TRBD2,NA,TRBV6-2/TRBV6-3,CASRDRLARKGYRNEQFF
TRBJ1-5,NA,many,TRBV12-3/TRBV12-4,CASTSEGGNQPQHF
TRBJ2-6,NA,many,TRBV7-8,CASRAKVGGAGANVLTF
TRBJ2-1,TRBD2,many,TRBV5-6,CASSFPTYTREGNEQFF
TRBJ1-1,NA,many,TRBV29-1,CSGLGLGIVLNTEAFF
TRBJ2-5,TRBD2,medium-sized,TRBV4-3,CASSQSLAQETQYF
TRBJ2-7,NA,many,TRBV20-1,CSASRAGYEQYF
TRBJ1-3,TRBD1,few,TRBV5-1,CASSLEGGRGNTIYF
TRBJ1-2,TRBD1,many,TRBV19,CASEGQTYGYTF
TRBJ2-5,TRBD2,many,TRBV6-1,CASSEAHGGTGKTQYF
TRBJ2-3,NA,medium-sized,TRBV19,CASTQGTGTDTQYF
TRBJ1-3,NA,many,TRBV7-6,CASSLGTVISSSGNTIYF